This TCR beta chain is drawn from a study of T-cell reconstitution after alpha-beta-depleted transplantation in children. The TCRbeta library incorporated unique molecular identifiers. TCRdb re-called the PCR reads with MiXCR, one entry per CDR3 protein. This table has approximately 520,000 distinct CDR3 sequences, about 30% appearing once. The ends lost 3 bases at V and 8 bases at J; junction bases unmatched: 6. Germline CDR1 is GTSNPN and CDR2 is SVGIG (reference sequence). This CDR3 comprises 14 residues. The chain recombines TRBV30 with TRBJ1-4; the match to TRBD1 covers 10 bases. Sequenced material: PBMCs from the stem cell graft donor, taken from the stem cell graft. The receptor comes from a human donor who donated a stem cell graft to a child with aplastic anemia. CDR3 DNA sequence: TGTGCCTGGAGCCGGGGACAGGGGCTGGAAAAACTGTTTTTT. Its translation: CAWSRGQGLEKLFF.